This T cell receptor beta chain was captured in a study of T cells after somatic rescue of genetic block. Some clones are missing from TCRdb's copy, which holds only in-frame ones; the method was immunoSEQ multiplex PCR. The sample consists of around 57,000 clones, 96% of them appearing once. Sequenced material: peripheral blood mononuclear cells (PBMCs). The sequence was obtained from a child under three years old.

The CDR3 region has the DNA TGTGCCAGCAGATCTGGGGGAACGCGCTCACCCCTCCACTTT. Its translation: CASRSGGTRSPLHF. The chain has TRBV28 and TRBJ1-6; D is possibly TRBD1 (5 bases). Trimming took off 6 bases at V and 10 bases at J, with 16 bases between the two ends. Germline V gene data show CDR1 as MDHEN and CDR2 as SYDVKM. This CDR3 has 14 amino acids.